A selection of T cell receptor beta chains follows, all from one sample in a study of shared clonotypes between healthy human individuals. TCRdb's copy holds only in-frame clones and misses some; the assay was immunoSEQ multiplex PCR. The data contain about 600,000 clones, around 97% of them singletons. Source material: naive CD4+ T cells sorted from blood. These receptors were obtained from a woman in her twenties or thirties in good health. The CDR3 runs from the conserved cysteine through the conserved F or W. The D gene is left open where the match is weak. The size of a clone is reported for some rows only, either as once, few or many, or as a class for expanded clones.

.	TRBJ2-1	.	TRBV27	TGTGCCAGCAGTTTACAGCGGGCAAGCTCCTACAATGAGCAGTTCTTC	CASSLQRASSYNEQFF
.	TRBJ1-1	.	TRBV6-5	TGTGCCAGCAGTTACGCCATGAACACTGAAGCTTTCTTT	CASSYAMNTEAFF
.	TRBJ2-1	.	TRBV6-1	TGTGCCAGCAGTGACTTTTATTACGGGACCCGAGGGAATGAGCAGTTCTTC	CASSDFYYGTRGNEQFF
.	TRBJ2-7	TRBD1	TRBV13	TGTGCCAGCAGCTTAAGACAGGGGTATCTCCACGAGCAGTACTTC	CASSLRQGYLHEQYF
.	TRBJ2-5	TRBD2	TRBV4-2	TGTGCCAGCAGCCCCGTACTAGCGGGAGGTAGCCGTGAAGAGACCCAGTACTTC	CASSPVLAGGSREETQYF
.	TRBJ1-5	.	TRBV27	TGTGCCAGCAGTCATCAGGGAAAGGGAAGAAATCAGCCCCAGCATTTT	CASSHQGKGRNQPQHF
.	TRBJ2-4	.	TRBV5-4	TGTGCCAGCAGCTTGCGAGGCACTGGGTTGAACATTCAGTACTTC	CASSLRGTGLNIQYF
.	TRBJ2-3	TRBD2	TRBV4-2	TGTGCCAGCAGCCAATGGGGGTTCGCGGGAGGGCCGGGGGATACGCAGTATTTT	CASSQWGFAGGPGDTQYF
.	TRBJ1-1	.	TRBV9	TGTGCCAGCAGCGTCTCAGGGACTTTGACCAGGGCTTTCTTT	CASSVSGTLTRAFF
.	TRBJ1-2	.	TRBV5-1	TGCGCCAGCAGCTTTCTCTCAGGGACGGATGGCTACACCTTC	CASSFLSGTDGYTF
once	TRBJ2-2	.	TRBV4-1	TGCGCCAGCAGCCAAGTTGGGAGCGGGAACACCGGGGAGCTGTTTTTT	CASSQVGSGNTGELFF
once	TRBJ2-5	TRBD2	TRBV28	TGTGCCAGCATTGGGAGGGACGGAGCTGAGACCCAGTACTTC	CASIGRDGAETQYF
.	TRBJ2-7	TRBD2	TRBV2	TGTGCCAGCAGGCCGACTAGCGGAGACTACGAGCAGTACTTC	CASRPTSGDYEQYF
.	TRBJ2-7	TRBD1	TRBV27	TGTGCCAGCAGACCTGGGACAGGCTACGAGCAGTACTTC	CASRPGTGYEQYF
.	TRBJ2-2	TRBD1	TRBV6-5	TGTGCCAGCAGTTACTCGCTTCAGGGGGCCGCCGGGGAGCTGTTTTTT	CASSYSLQGAAGELFF
.	TRBJ2-3	TRBD2	TRBV27	TGTGCCAGCAGTCATCGGGAGGGCCCGTCAGATACGCAGTATTTT	CASSHREGPSDTQYF
.	TRBJ2-7	TRBD1	TRBV6-1	TGTGCCAGCAGTGAGGAGCGTGGGACAGGGAGGCCCTACGAGCAGTACTTC	CASSEERGTGRPYEQYF
.	TRBJ1-6	.	TRBV19	TGTGCCAGTAGTGACCCAGTGGGGGACGGTTCACCCCTCCACTTT	CASSDPVGDGSPLHF
.	TRBJ1-2	.	TRBV5-1	TGCGCCAGCAGCTTGAGTCAGGGGTACTATGGCTACACCTTC	CASSLSQGYYGYTF
.	TRBJ2-3	.	TRBV27	TGTGCCAGCAGTCCGACGGAGGGGAGAGATACGCAGTATTTT	CASSPTEGRDTQYF
.	TRBJ2-2	.	TRBV25-1	TGTGCCAGCAGTGATTACGGACAGAGCGTAGCGAACACCGGGGAGCTGTTTTTT	CASSDYGQSVANTGELFF
.	TRBJ2-2	TRBD2	TRBV2	TGTGCCAGCAGTACTAGCGGGAGGGCCGGCGGGGAGCTGTTTTTT	CASSTSGRAGGELFF
.	TRBJ1-2	.	TRBV5-6	TGTGCCAGCAGCTTGGCTTATGCTGTGGGCTACACCTTC	CASSLAYAVGYTF
.	TRBJ1-3	.	TRBV11-3	TGTGCCAGCAGCCCAGGGGCGCCGGCTGGAAACACCATATATTTT	CASSPGAPAGNTIYF
.	TRBJ1-5	.	TRBV7-6	TGTGCCAGCAGCTTAGCCCCCGGACGGTATAGCAATCAGCCCCAGCATTTT	CASSLAPGRYSNQPQHF
.	TRBJ1-5	.	TRBV4-2	TGTGCCAGCAGCTACCGGTTACAGCCCCAGCATTTT	CASSYRLQPQHF
.	TRBJ2-4	.	TRBV7-9	TGTGCCAGCAGCTTAGCCTCGCTAAGGCAGTACTTC	CASSLASLRQYF
.	TRBJ2-1	TRBD2	TRBV30	TGTGCCTGGGGGCCCTCAGCGCTTTGGGCGGGAGGGAACCATGAGCAGTTCTTC	CAWGPSALWAGGNHEQFF
.	TRBJ2-2	.	TRBV6-5	TGTGCCAGCAGTTACACGAACTCCGGGGAGCTGTTTTTT	CASSYTNSGELFF
.	TRBJ2-1	.	TRBV6-1	TGTGCCAGCAGTCCGCTCGTGGGGGGTGAGCAGTTCTTC	CASSPLVGGEQFF
.	TRBJ1-1	.	TRBV29-1	TGCAGCGTTGATCGAGGGATGAACACTGAAGCTTTCTTT	CSVDRGMNTEAFF
.	TRBJ2-2	TRBD2	TRBV7-8	TGTGCCAGCAGCCTACGGGAGGCAGGGAACACCGGGGAGCTGTTTTTT	CASSLREAGNTGELFF
.	TRBJ2-1	TRBD2	TRBV6-1	TGTGCCACCTCGGGGGGAGATCGATACAATGAGCAGTTCTTC	CATSGGDRYNEQFF
.	TRBJ2-2	.	TRBV5-1	TGCGCCAGCAGCTTTCGGGACACCGGGGAGCTGTTTTTT	CASSFRDTGELFF
.	TRBJ2-2	.	TRBV15	TGTGCCACCAGCAGAGGGGGCAGTCCCACCGGGGAGCTGTTTTTT	CATSRGGSPTGELFF
.	TRBJ1-3	.	TRBV14	TGTGCCAGCAGCCAAGAGTACTCTGGAAACACCATATATTTT	CASSQEYSGNTIYF
.	TRBJ2-3	TRBD2	TRBV9	TGTGCCAGCAGCGTAGATAGTGGGAGGGCCGTCGAGCAGTATTTT	CASSVDSGRAVEQYF
once	TRBJ2-1	.	TRBV19	TGTGCCAGTAGTCCCGCGGACCGGGCCGGCCGCAATGAGCAGTTCTTC	CASSPADRAGRNEQFF
.	TRBJ2-7	TRBD2	TRBV4-2	TGTGCCAGCAGCCATGTTAGCGGGAGCACCCCCTACGAGCAGTACTTC	CASSHVSGSTPYEQYF
.	TRBJ1-3	TRBD1	TRBV4-2	TGTGCCAGCAGCCAAGATGGGACAGGACCGTACTCTGGAAACACCATATATTTT	CASSQDGTGPYSGNTIYF
once	TRBJ1-2	.	TRBV28	TGTGCCAGCAGTTCAGGGGTATATGGCTACACCTTC	CASSSGVYGYTF
.	TRBJ2-3	TRBD2	TRBV19	TGTGCCAGCGTACAGCGGGGAAACACAGATACGCAGTATTTT	CASVQRGNTDTQYF
.	TRBJ1-2	.	TRBV9	TGTGCCAGCAGCGACGCACGGATGGGGGGCTACGTTGGCTACACCTTC	CASSDARMGGYVGYTF
.	TRBJ2-5	TRBD2	TRBV11-2	TGTGCCAGCAGCTTGGGGGGACTAGCGGGAGGGCCGGGAGAGACCCAGTACTTC	CASSLGGLAGGPGETQYF
.	TRBJ2-2	.	TRBV2	TGTGCCAGCAGTGAAAAGGGTCAGATTAACACCGGGGAGCTGTTTTTT	CASSEKGQINTGELFF
.	TRBJ2-3	.	TRBV25-1	TGTGCCAGCAGTGACCTGCAGGGACGCACAGATACGCAGTATTTT	CASSDLQGRTDTQYF
.	TRBJ2-1	.	TRBV7-2	TGTGCCAGCAGCTCGCCTCCCCTGGGGAATGAGCAGTTCTTC	CASSSPPLGNEQFF
few	TRBJ1-2	TRBD1	TRBV11-2	TGTGCCAGCAGCTTCGCCAGGGGGACAGACTATGGCTACACCTTC	CASSFARGTDYGYTF
.	TRBJ2-1	TRBD1	TRBV7-9	TGTGCCAGCAGCTTAGGAGGGGGCGCAAACAATGAGCAGTTCTTC	CASSLGGGANNEQFF